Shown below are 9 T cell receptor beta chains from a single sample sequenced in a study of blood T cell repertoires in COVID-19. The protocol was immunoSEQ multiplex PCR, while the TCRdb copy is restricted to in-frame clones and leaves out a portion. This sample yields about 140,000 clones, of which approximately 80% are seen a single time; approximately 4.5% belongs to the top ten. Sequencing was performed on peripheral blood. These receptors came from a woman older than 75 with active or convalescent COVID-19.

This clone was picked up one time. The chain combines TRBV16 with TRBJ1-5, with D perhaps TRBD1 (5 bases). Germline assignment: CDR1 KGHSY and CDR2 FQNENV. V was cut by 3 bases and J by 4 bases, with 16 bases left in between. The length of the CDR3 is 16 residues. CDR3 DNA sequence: TGTGCCAGCAGCCATCCCTCCAGGGAAAGAAATCAGCCCCAGCATTTT. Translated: CASSHPSRERNQPQHF.

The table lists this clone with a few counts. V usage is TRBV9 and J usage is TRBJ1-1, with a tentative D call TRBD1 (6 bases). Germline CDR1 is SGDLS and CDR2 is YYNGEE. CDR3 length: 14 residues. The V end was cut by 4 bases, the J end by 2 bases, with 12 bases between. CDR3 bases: TGTGCCAGCAGCAATGGGGGCCCCAACACTGAAGCTTTCTTT. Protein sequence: CASSNGGPNTEAFF.

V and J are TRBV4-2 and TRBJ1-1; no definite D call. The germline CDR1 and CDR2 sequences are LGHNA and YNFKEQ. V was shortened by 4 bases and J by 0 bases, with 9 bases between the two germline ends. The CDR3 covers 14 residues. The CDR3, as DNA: TGTGCCAGCAGCCGGGAGCTGCTGAACACTGAAGCTTTCTTT. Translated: CASSRELLNTEAFF.

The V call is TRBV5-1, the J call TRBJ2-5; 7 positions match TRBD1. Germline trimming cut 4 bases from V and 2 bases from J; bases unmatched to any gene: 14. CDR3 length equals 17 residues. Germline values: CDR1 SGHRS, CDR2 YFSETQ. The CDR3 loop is CASSLSSGQRIQETQYF. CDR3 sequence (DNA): TGCGCCAGCAGCCTTAGTTCGGGACAGAGAATACAAGAGACCCAGTACTTC.

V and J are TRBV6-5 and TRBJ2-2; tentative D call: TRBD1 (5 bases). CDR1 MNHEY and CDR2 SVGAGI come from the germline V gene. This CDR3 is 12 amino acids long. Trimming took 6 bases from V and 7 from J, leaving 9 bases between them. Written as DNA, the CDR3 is TGTGCCAGCAGGTTTCAGGGCGGGGAGCTGTTTTTT. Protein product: CASRFQGGELFF.

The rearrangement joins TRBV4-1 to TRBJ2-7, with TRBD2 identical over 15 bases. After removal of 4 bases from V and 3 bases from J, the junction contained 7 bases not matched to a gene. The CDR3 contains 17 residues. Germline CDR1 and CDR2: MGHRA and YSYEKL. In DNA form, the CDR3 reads TGCGCCAGCAGCCGCAGAGGGACTAGCGGGGGGATCTACGAGCAGTACTTC. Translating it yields CASSRRGTSGGIYEQYF.

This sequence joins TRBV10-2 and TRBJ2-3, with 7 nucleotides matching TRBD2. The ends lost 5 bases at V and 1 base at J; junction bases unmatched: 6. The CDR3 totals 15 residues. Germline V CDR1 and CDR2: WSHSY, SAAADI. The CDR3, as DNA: TGCGCCAGCAGTCCGACTAGCCCCCGCACAGATACGCAGTATTTT. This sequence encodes CASSPTSPRTDTQYF.

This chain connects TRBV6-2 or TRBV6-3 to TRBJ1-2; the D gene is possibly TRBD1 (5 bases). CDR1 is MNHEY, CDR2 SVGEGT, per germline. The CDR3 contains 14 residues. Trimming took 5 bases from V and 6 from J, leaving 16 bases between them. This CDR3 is CASSNSPGENGYTF. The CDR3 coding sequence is TGTGCCAGCAGTAATTCTCCGGGGGAGAATGGCTACACCTTC.

The CDR3, as DNA: TGCAGCGTTCAGGGGGTGAACTATGGCTACACCTTC. Amino acid sequence: CSVQGVNYGYTF. The chain carries TRBV29-1 and TRBJ1-2; 7 nucleotides match TRBD1. Trimming took 5 bases from V and 2 from J; bases not matched to a gene: 2. The CDR3 is made up of 12 amino acids. Germline V gene lookup returns CDR1 SQVTM and CDR2 ANQGSEA.